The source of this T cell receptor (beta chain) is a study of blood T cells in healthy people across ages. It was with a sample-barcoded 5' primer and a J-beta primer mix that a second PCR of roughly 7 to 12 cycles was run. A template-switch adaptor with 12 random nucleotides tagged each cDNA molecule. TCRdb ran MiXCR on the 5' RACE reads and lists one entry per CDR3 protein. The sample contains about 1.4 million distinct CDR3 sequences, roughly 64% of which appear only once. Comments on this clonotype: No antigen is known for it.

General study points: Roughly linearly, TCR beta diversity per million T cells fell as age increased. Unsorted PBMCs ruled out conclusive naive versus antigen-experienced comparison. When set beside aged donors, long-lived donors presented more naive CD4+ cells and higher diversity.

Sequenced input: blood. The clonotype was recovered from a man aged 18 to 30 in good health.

The DNA of the CDR3 is TGCGCCAGCAGCCAAGACCTAGATTCGGGCTCCGAGCAGTACTTC. Residues: CASSQDLDSGSEQYF. This rearrangement joins TRBV4-1 to TRBJ2-7; D is unclear. This CDR3 spans 15 amino acids. Trimming removed 0 bases at V and 6 bases at J, with 15 bases between. Germline CDR1 is MGHRA and CDR2 is YSYEKL.